The T cell receptor (beta chain) described here comes from a study of blood T cell repertoires in COVID-19 (dated by TCRdb to 2018 to 2021). Background for the entire study: Collaborator samples came from the United States, Italy and Spain and covered acute and convalescent phases of COVID-19. Where available, HLA class I and class II types were obtained from metadata supplied by the sample provider rather than from assay-based typing. The material from the prospective study consisted of cDNA or gDNA derived from T cells, B-cell-depleted T cells, or PBMCs. A de-identified subject ID, COVID-19 status, age in years and sex were almost always included in the sample metadata. The repertoires were released in a freely available public database meant as a resource for research on the immune response to SARS-CoV-2. Samples came from the ongoing ImmuneRACE study (first 160 participants) plus 1,254 subjects from 6 global collaborators. Subjects who had been exposed to COVID-19, were actively infected with it, or had recovered from it provided the deeply sampled blood TCRbeta repertoires that made up the dataset. Beyond this particular receptor, the publication reports: The quantity of clinical and demographic metadata differed by source and by participant and was supplied without curation.

The immunoSEQ Assay, a bias-controlled multiplex PCR, was used to amplify TCRbeta CDR3 regions from genomic DNA. Under the source paper's analysis protocol: The number of nucleated cells in each sample was estimated by amplification of reference gene primers within the assay. Sequence reads were collapsed and filtered to measure the absolute abundance of every unique TCRbeta CDR3 rearrangement. For each sample, productive Simpson clonality was calculated as the square root of Simpson's diversity index over productive rearrangements. TCRdb stores this immuneACCESS table with in-frame sequences only. Part of the clones is absent; in the studies checked, under half of the shortfall reflects unresolved V genes, and no reason is known for the rest. V and J calls and clone size are those listed in that table; D and trimming were worked out from the DNA. This sample comprises around 220,000 clones, roughly 80% of them detected only once. Of the sample, less than 11% is held by the ten largest clones.

A word on this clone: Its antigen is still unknown. Base qualities are not provided; no much larger clone lies one nucleotide away.

Each collaborating institution followed its own protocols to collect whole blood in K2EDTA tubes. For TCRbeta analysis, collaborators shipped samples in one of three forms: frozen whole blood, isolated PBMCs, or DNA extracted from either of those sample types. The CDR1 and CDR2 encoded by the germline V gene (reference sequence) are GTSNPN and SVGIG. V loses 3 bases, J loses 0 bases, and the germline ends lie 8 bases apart. The CDR3 runs 13 amino acids, cysteine and phenylalanine included. Solely the CDR3 DNA is kept, with 39 bases framed from the first base. The rearranged segments are TRBV30 and TRBJ1-1; the D gene cannot be resolved reliably. The sequenced sample was peripheral blood. The TCR originated in an elderly woman with acute or convalescent COVID-19. The CDR3 is CAWSPFMNTEAFF. At the DNA level, the sequence is TGTGCCTGGAGCCCTTTTATGAACACTGAAGCTTTCTTT. Here the CDR3 is joined to the reference TRBV30 and TRBJ1-1 genes, and the full variable domain is: SQTIHQWPATLVQPVGSPLSLECTVEGTSNPNLYWYRQAAGRGLQLLFYSVGIGQISSEVPQNLSASRPQDRQFILSSKKLLLSDSGFYLCAWSPFMNTEAFFGQGTRLTVV.